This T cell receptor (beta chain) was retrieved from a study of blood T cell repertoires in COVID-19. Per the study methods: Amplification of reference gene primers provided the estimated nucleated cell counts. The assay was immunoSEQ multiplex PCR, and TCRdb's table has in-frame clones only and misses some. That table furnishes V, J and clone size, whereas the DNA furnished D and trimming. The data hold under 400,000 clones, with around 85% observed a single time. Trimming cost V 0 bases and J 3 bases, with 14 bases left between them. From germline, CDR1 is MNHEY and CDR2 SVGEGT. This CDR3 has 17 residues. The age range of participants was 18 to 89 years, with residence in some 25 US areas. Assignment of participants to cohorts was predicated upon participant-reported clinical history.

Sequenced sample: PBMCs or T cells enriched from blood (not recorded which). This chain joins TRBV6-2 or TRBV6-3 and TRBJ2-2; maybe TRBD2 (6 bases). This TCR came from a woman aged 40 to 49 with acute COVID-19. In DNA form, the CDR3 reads TGTGCCAGCAGTTACTCGAAGACTAGGAGGTACACCGGGGAGCTGTTTTTT. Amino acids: CASSYSKTRRYTGELFF.